These 4 T cell receptor beta chains came from one sample sequenced in a study of T cell repertoires in cytomegalovirus infection. TCRdb independently ran MiXCR on the reads; one entry per CDR3 protein. This sample has some 940,000 distinct CDR3 sequences, with around 32% found just once. These receptors lack a known antigen. Material: cultured CD8+ T cells from PBMCs, obtained from culture after CMV antigen stimulation. All receptors derive from a human donor in good health (CMV status not recorded). Some clones in this sample may be carry-over from other donors' samples.

The V and J genes are TRBV7-8 and TRBJ2-7; 9 nucleotides match TRBD1. J lost 3 bases, V lost 5 bases, and 17 bases had no gene match. The CDR3 has 18 amino acids. Germline V lookup: CDR1 SGHVS, CDR2 FQNEAQ. The CDR3 sequence: CASSPMDRGYPPYYEQYF. The CDR3, as DNA: TGTGCCAGCAGCCCGATGGACAGGGGCTATCCCCCCTACTACGAGCAGTACTTC.

CDR3: CASSSESGSNQPQHF. CDR3 sequence (DNA): TGTGCCAGCAGCTCAGAGTCGGGGAGCAATCAGCCCCAGCATTTT. J is TRBJ1-5 and V is TRBV7-6; no firm D call. This CDR3 contains 15 residues. CDR1 and CDR2 (germline): SGHVS, FNYEAQ. The germline V and J ends were trimmed by 4 bases and 1 base, with 11 bases remaining between them. The complete variable domain, with remaining parts taken from reference TRBV7-6 and TRBJ1-5, reads GAGVSQSPRYKVTKRGQDVALRCDPISGHVSLYWYRQALGQGPEFLTYFNYEAQQDKSGLPNDRFSAERPEGSISTLTIQRTEQRDSAMYRCASSSESGSNQPQHFGDGTRLSIL.

The chain links TRBV25-1 to TRBJ1-2; the match to TRBD1 covers 7 bases. The CDR3 is 16 amino acids. Germline CDR1 is MGHDK and CDR2 is SYGVNS. J gave up 7 bases and V 2 bases, and 13 bases lay outside the gene matches. CDR3 residues: CASSEPLYQGVGGYTF. DNA for the CDR3: TGTGCCAGCAGTGAACCGCTATATCAGGGGGTCGGTGGCTACACCTTC.

The sample holds a few counts of this clonotype. The chain combines TRBV6-5 with TRBJ2-5, with D uncertain. There are 13 residues in the CDR3. Looked up from germline, CDR1 is MNHEY and CDR2 is SVGAGI. V was clipped by 5 bases and J by 1 base, with 8 bases between them. DNA of the CDR3: TGTGCCAGCAGTGGTTATTCCCAAGAGACCCAGTACTTC. Its protein product is CASSGYSQETQYF.